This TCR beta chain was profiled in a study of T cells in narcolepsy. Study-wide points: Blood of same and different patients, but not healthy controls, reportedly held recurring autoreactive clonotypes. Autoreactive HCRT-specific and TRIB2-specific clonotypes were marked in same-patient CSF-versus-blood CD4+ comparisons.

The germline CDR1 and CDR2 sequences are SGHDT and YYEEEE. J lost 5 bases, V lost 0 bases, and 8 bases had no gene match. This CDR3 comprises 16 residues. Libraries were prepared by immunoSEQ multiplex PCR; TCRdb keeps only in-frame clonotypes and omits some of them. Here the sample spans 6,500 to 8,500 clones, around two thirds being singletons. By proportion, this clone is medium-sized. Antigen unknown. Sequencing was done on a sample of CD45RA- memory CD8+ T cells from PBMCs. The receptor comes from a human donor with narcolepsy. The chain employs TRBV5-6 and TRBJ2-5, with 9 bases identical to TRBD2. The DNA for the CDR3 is TGTGCCAGCAGCTTGGCCCCAGCGGGGGGCAGGGAGACCCAGTACTTC. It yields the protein CASSLAPAGGRETQYF.